One TCR beta chain is described in this entry. In the study's own analysis: Filtering differed for immunoSEQ, which gave only junction sequences without quality scores. The data were produced by immunoSEQ multiplex PCR, yet TCRdb's version contains in-frame clones alone and is incomplete. V and J calls and clone size follow that table, whereas D and trimming were derived from the DNA. The sample yields fewer than 600,000 clones, approximately 77% seen once. The entry originates in a study of shared clonotypes between healthy human individuals. The ends lost 5 bases at V and 4 bases at J; junction bases unmatched: 10. The V gene's germline CDR1 is SNHLY and CDR2 FYNNEI. The CDR3 is 15 residues long.

The TCR sequence derives from a woman aged 40 to 49 in good health. Some clones in this sample may be carry-over from other donors' samples. Sequencing was done on a sample of PBMCs. This rearrangement joins TRBV2 to TRBJ1-1; 7 nucleotides line up with TRBD1. CDR3 DNA sequence: TGTGCCAGCAGTTCCAGGGGGTTGGGGTCCACTGAAGCTTTCTTT. Protein sequence: CASSSRGLGSTEAFF.